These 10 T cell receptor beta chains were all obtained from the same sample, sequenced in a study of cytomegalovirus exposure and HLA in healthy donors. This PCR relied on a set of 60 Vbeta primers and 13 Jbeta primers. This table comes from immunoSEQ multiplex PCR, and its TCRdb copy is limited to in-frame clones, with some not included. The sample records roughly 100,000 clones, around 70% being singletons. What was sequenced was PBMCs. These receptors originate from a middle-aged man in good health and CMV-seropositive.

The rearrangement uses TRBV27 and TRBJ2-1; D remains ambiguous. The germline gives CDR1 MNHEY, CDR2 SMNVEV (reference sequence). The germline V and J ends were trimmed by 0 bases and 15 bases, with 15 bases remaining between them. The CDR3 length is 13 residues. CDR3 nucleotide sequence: TGTGCCAGCAGTTTATCGTTAGCTACTGATACGTTCTTC. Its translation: CASSLSLATDTFF.

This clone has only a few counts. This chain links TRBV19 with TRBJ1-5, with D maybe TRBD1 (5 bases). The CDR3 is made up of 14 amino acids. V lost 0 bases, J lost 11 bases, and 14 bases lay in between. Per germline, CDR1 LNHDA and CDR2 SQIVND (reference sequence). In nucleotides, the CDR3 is TGTGCCAGTAGTATAGATCAGGGAGGGAGGACCCAGCATTTT. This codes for CASSIDQGGRTQHF.

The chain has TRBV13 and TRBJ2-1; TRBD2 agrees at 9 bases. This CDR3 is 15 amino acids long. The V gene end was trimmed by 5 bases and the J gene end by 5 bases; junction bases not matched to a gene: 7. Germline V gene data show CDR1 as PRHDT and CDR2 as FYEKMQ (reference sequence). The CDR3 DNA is TGTGCCAGCAGCCTGAGACTAGCGGCAAACAATGAGCAGTTCTTC. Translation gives CASSLRLAANNEQFF.

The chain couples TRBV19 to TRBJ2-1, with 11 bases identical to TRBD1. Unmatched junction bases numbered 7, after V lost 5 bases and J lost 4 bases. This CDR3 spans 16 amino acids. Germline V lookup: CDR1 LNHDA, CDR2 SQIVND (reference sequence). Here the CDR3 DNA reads TGTGCCAGTAGTCTCGCCGGGACAGGGGGGTACAATGAGCAGTTCTTC. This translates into CASSLAGTGGYNEQFF.

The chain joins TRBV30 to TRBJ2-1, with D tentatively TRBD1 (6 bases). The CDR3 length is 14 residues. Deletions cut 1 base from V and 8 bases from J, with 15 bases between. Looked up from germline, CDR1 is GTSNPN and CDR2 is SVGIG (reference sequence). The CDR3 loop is CAWSALGTRDEQFF. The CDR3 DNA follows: TGTGCCTGGAGTGCCCTTGGGACACGCGATGAGCAGTTCTTC.

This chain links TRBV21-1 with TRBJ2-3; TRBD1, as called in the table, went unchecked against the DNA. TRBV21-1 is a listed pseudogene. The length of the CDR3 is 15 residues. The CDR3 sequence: CASSKDRGATDTQYF. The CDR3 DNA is TGTGCCAGCAGCAAAGACAGGGGGGCCACAGATACGCAGTATTTT.

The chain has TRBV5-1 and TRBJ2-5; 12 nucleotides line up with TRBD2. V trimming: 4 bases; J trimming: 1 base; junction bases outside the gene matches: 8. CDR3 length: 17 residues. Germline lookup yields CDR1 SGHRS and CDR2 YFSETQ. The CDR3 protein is CASSPRTSGTIQETQYF. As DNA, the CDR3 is TGCGCCAGCAGCCCGAGGACTAGCGGGACGATCCAAGAGACCCAGTACTTC.

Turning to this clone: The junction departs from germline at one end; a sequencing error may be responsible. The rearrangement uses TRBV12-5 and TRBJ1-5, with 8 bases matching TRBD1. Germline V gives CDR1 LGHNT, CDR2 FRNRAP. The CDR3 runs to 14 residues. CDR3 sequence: CASGQAGGNQPQHF. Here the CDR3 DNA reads TGTGCTAGTGGCCAAGCAGGGGGCAACCAGCCCCAGCATTTT.

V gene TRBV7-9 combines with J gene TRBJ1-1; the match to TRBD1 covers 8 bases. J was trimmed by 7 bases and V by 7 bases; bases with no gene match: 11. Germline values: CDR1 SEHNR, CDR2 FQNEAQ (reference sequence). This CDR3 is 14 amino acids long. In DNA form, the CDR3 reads TGTGCCAGCACCAACGCACAGGGGGGAATTGAAGCTTTCTTT. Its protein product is CASTNAQGGIEAFF.

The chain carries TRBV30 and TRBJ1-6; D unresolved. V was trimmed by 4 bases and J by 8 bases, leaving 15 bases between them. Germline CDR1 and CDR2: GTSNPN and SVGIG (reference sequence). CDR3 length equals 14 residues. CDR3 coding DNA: TGTGCCTGGATTCCTAACGGAGAGGATTCACCCCTCCACTTT. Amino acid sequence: CAWIPNGEDSPLHF.